The next 32 T cell receptor beta chains were all read from a single sample in a study of CD8+CD57+ T cells in acquired aplastic anemia. Both TCR beta VDJ combination and CDR3 sequence profiling were carried out. Genomic DNA was the template for this profiling. Via MiXCR, TCRdb re-called the reads, giving one row per CDR3 protein. The sample holds about 180,000 distinct CDR3 sequences; 40% to 55% are singletons and the top ten take approximately 3%. Material for sequencing was sorted CD4+, CD8+, or CD8+CD57+ T cells (not recorded which) from PBMCs. The receptors were sampled from a human donor in good health.

The chain links TRBV15 to TRBJ1-5; D gene unclear. From germline, CDR1 is LNHNV and CDR2 YYDKDF (reference sequence). The CDR3 runs 17 residues. V was trimmed by 0 bases and J by 0 bases, leaving 12 bases between them. CDR3: CATSRDRSLYSNQPQHF. The CDR3, as DNA: TGTGCCACCAGCAGAGACAGGTCGTTGTATAGCAATCAGCCCCAGCATTTT. Full variable domain (outside the CDR3, taken from reference TRBV15 and TRBJ1-5): DAMVIQNPRYQVTQFGKPVTLSCSQTLNHNVMYWYQQKSSQAPKLLFHYYDKDFNNEADTPDNFQSRRPNTSFCFLDIRSPGLGDTAMYLCATSRDRSLYSNQPQHFGDGTRLSIL.

The chain combines TRBV10-1 with TRBJ1-1, with a possible D match to TRBD1 (6 bases). Trimming pared 2 bases from V and 0 bases from J, leaving 10 bases between. This CDR3 spans 15 amino acids. Germline V CDR1 and CDR2: WNHNN, SYGVQD (reference sequence). The CDR3 sequence is CASSELGHLNTEAFF. In nucleotides, the CDR3 is TGCGCCAGCAGTGAGCTGGGACATTTGAACACTGAAGCTTTCTTT.

V gene TRBV12-5 combines with J gene TRBJ1-6; D is unclear. CDR1 and CDR2 from the germline V gene are LGHNT and FRNRAP. Deletions cut 3 bases from V and 8 bases from J, with 11 bases between. The CDR3 runs to 14 residues. CDR3 protein: CASGFFSEDSPLHF. For the CDR3, the DNA is TGTGCTAGTGGTTTTTTCTCCGAGGATTCACCCCTCCACTTT.

This clonotype was recorded many times. V and J are TRBV2 and TRBJ2-7; TRBD1 matches at 7 bases. J was trimmed by 0 bases and V by 10 bases; bases with no gene match: 9. The CDR3 runs to 14 residues. CDR1 SNHLY and CDR2 FYNNEI come from the germline V gene. The CDR3 region has the DNA TGTGCCACCAAGGGGGCCTCGTCCTCCTACGAGCAGTACTTC. Residues: CATKGASSSYEQYF. The full variable domain, rest sourced from reference TRBV2 and TRBJ2-7, is EPEVTQTPSHQVTQMGQEVILRCVPISNHLYFYWYRQILGQKVEFLVSFYNNEISEKSEIFDDQFSVERPDGSNFTLKIRSTKLEDSAMYFCATKGASSSYEQYFGPGTRLTVT.

The chain carries TRBV20-1 and TRBJ2-6, with D tentatively TRBD1 (6 bases). This CDR3 has 16 residues. V lost 6 bases and J lost 2, with 17 bases in between. Looked up from germline, CDR1 is DFQATT and CDR2 is SNEGSKA (reference sequence). The CDR3 region is CSAYGRDTTGANVLTF. The CDR3 DNA reads TGCAGTGCGTACGGCCGGGACACCACTGGGGCCAACGTCCTGACTTTC.

DNA of the CDR3: TGTGCCAGCAGTTACGCCGGGACAGTCAACGGGCAGTACTTC. This translates into CASSYAGTVNGQYF. The chain joins TRBV6-2 or TRBV6-3 to TRBJ2-7; 7 nucleotides agree with TRBD1. Trimming at V came to 2 bases and at J to 9 bases, leaving 10 bases not matched to a gene. The germline CDR1 and CDR2 sequences are MNHEY and SVGEGT. The CDR3 contains 14 residues.

This chain joins TRBV25-1 and TRBJ2-7; D possibly matches TRBD1 or TRBD2 (5 bases each). The CDR3 is 11 amino acids. Germline V lookup: CDR1 MGHDK, CDR2 SYGVNS. The V and J ends lost 5 bases and 10 bases respectively, with 12 bases between them. CDR3 sequence: CASSLGVLQYF. CDR3 DNA: TGTGCCAGCAGTCTGGGGGTCCTACAGTACTTC.

This clonotype has just a few counts. The rearrangement joins TRBV7-6 to TRBJ2-7; either TRBD1 or TRBD2 may supply D (5 bases each). Germline V lookup: CDR1 SGHVS, CDR2 FNYEAQ. Trimming pared 2 bases from V and 7 bases from J, leaving 12 bases between. The CDR3 runs to 13 residues. The CDR3 reads CASSLTGPREQYF. As DNA, the CDR3 is TGTGCCAGCAGCTTAACGGGACCCAGGGAGCAGTACTTC.

The chain carries TRBV7-8 and TRBJ2-2, with TRBD2 matching over 11 bases. This CDR3 is built from 17 residues. Trimming took 4 bases from V and 0 from J; bases not matched to a gene: 4. CDR1 and CDR2 (germline): SGHVS, FQNEAQ. CDR3 nucleotide sequence: TGTGCCAGCAGCTGGGGACTAGCGGACGCGAACACCGGGGAGCTGTTTTTT. This encodes CASSWGLADANTGELFF.

The chain carries TRBV11-2 and TRBJ1-5; D remains unclear. Germline loops: CDR1 SGHAT, CDR2 FQNNGV. Between the trimmed V and J ends, which lost 2 bases and 6 bases, there was a span of 11 bases. The CDR3 covers 14 residues. The CDR3 region is CASSLYGVSQPQHF. CDR3 bases: TGTGCCAGCAGCTTATATGGTGTCAGTCAGCCCCAGCATTTT.

The rearrangement links TRBV29-1 to TRBJ2-1; 16 positions match TRBD2. In germline, CDR1 is SQVTM, CDR2 ANQGSEA. This CDR3 spans 17 amino acids. J was trimmed by 6 bases and V by 6 bases; bases with no gene match: 11. The CDR3 loop reads CSVPGTSGRASGNEQFF. In DNA, the CDR3 is TGCAGCGTCCCCGGGACTAGCGGGAGGGCATCTGGCAATGAGCAGTTCTTC.

As for this clonotype: The limits of the CDR3 on the DNA are not certain, so only TCRdb's listed CDR3 is given. The V call is TRBV5-1, the J call TRBJ1-5; no DNA check was done on the table's D call, TRBD1. Per the germline V gene, CDR1 is SGHRS and CDR2 is YFSETQ. The CDR3 is 21 amino acids in total, end residues counted. CDR3 residues: CASSLRTVNEKLFFGSGTQHF.

Many counts were recorded for this clonotype. V is TRBV7-8 and J is TRBJ1-5; D is perhaps TRBD1 (6 bases). V was trimmed by 5 bases and J by 6 bases, leaving 17 bases between them. This CDR3 is built from 15 residues. Germline CDR1 SGHVS, CDR2 FQNEAQ. CDR3 amino acids: CASSPVRGDFQPQHF. CDR3 DNA: TGTGCCAGCAGCCCGGTGAGGGGGGATTTTCAGCCCCAGCATTTT.

J is TRBJ1-2 and V is TRBV7-6, with 7 bases fitting TRBD1. CDR3 length: 11 residues. V trimming: 8 bases; J trimming: 7 bases; junction bases outside the gene matches: 4. Germline CDR1 and CDR2: SGHVS and FNYEAQ. The CDR3 bases are TGTGCCAGCGGTCAGGGGGGTGGCTACACCTTC. Its translation: CASGQGGGYTF.

The chain is built from TRBV6-1 and TRBJ1-5; D uncertain. The CDR3 has 14 residues. Germline CDR1 and CDR2: MNHNS and SASEGT. Trimming pared 7 bases from V and 6 bases from J, leaving 16 bases between. The CDR3 sequence: CASTLGMASQPQHF. DNA of the CDR3: TGTGCCAGCACCCTCGGTATGGCGAGTCAGCCCCAGCATTTT.

This clonotype was seen ten or more times. The V gene is TRBV11-2, the J gene TRBJ2-5, with D tentatively TRBD1 (5 bases). The CDR3 has 14 amino acids. The germline V gene encodes CDR1 SGHAT and CDR2 FQNNGV. V was clipped by 1 base and J by 4 bases, with 10 bases between them. In DNA form, the CDR3 reads TGTGCCAGCAGCTTAGTGGTCAGGGCAGAGACCCAGTACTTC. Its protein is CASSLVVRAETQYF. The whole variable domain, filled in from reference TRBV11-2 and TRBJ2-5, reads EAGVAQSPRYKIIEKRQSVAFWCNPISGHATLYWYQQILGQGPKLLIQFQNNGVVDDSQLPKDRFSAERLKGVDSTLKIQPAKLEDSAVYLCASSLVVRAETQYFGPGTRLLVL.

This clonotype has a count of ten or more. V and J are TRBV5-1 and TRBJ2-7; 9 bases line up with TRBD2. The CDR3 has 15 amino acids. V trimming: 4 bases; J trimming: 3 bases; junction bases outside the gene matches: 8. CDR1 and CDR2 from the germline V gene are SGHRS and YFSETQ. In nucleotides, the CDR3 is TGCGCCAGCAGCGCCACTAGCGGGCCATACTACGAGCAGTACTTC. It encodes CASSATSGPYYEQYF.

V gene TRBV5-8 combines with J gene TRBJ1-1; D ambiguous. Germline CDR1 reads SGHTS; CDR2 reads YDEGEE. The germline V and J ends were trimmed by 0 bases and 6 bases, with 15 bases remaining between them. The CDR3 is made up of 15 amino acids. In DNA form, the CDR3 reads TGTGCCAGCAGCTTGGTTTTGGGCGGCAAGCCTGAAGCTTTCTTT. This encodes CASSLVLGGKPEAFF.

A note on this clonotype: With a much larger clone just one base away, this may be a read error. The V call is TRBV4-2, the J call TRBJ2-3, with D perhaps matching TRBD2 (6 bases). This CDR3 spans 16 amino acids. From germline, CDR1 is LGHNA and CDR2 YNFKEQ. Between the trimmed V and J ends, which lost 1 base and 8 bases, there was a span of 19 bases. CDR3 nucleotide sequence: TGTGCCAGCAGCCAAGTCGGACTACAGTCAGCAGGTACGCAGTATTTT. Its protein product is CASSQVGLQSAGTQYF.

This clonotype was counted at least ten times. This rearrangement joins TRBV12-3 or TRBV12-4 to TRBJ1-1, with 7 bases aligning to TRBD1. J gave up 11 bases and V 6 bases, and 9 bases lay outside the gene matches. CDR3 length equals 12 residues. The CDR3 protein is CASSEVGQSAFF. CDR3 nucleotides: TGTGCCAGCAGCGAGGTGGGACAGTCGGCTTTCTTT.

At least ten counts were recorded for this clonotype. This chain connects TRBV6-1 to TRBJ2-2, with D hard to call. Trimming cost V 8 bases and J 4 bases, with 8 bases left between them. Germline V lookup: CDR1 MNHNS, CDR2 SASEGT. The CDR3 extends over 12 amino acids. The CDR3 coding sequence is TGTGCCAGCGCTAGAAGCACCGGGGAGCTGTTTTTT. It encodes CASARSTGELFF.

In this sample, this clonotype turned up once. This may be a read error: a much more frequent sequence differs by one nucleotide. V and J are TRBV12-3 or TRBV12-4 and TRBJ1-5, with D possibly being TRBD1 (6 bases). The DNA end favors TRBJ2-3, so the J call may be wrong. The CDR3 is 12 amino acids. CDR3: CARQGRNQPQYF. CDR3 nucleotides: TGTGCCAGACAGGGACGCAATCAGCCCCAGTATTTT.

Worth noting for this clonotype: Compared with germline, one end of the junction differs, possibly owing to a read error. This chain links TRBV7-8 with TRBJ2-7; TRBD1 matches 8 bases. The CDR3 is made up of 15 amino acids. The V gene's germline CDR1 is SGHVS and CDR2 FQNEAQ. The CDR3 DNA reads as TGTGCCAGCAGCTTAGGTGGCAGGGGGCCCTACGATCAGTACTTC. This gives the protein CASSLGGRGPYDQYF.

This clonotype was seen a handful of times. The chain combines TRBV24-1 with TRBJ1-5; D uncertain. The germline V and J ends were trimmed by 4 bases and 2 bases, with 8 bases remaining between them. This CDR3 is built from 14 residues. The germline CDR1 and CDR2 sequences are KGHDR and SFDVKD. CDR3 sequence reads: CATSEGRGNQPQHF. The DNA for the CDR3 is TGTGCCACCAGTGAGGGCCGGGGCAATCAGCCCCAGCATTTT.

The chain carries TRBV7-8 and TRBJ2-1, with D unclear. The CDR3 runs to 15 residues. The germline V gene has CDR1 SGHVS and CDR2 FQNEAQ. V lost 5 bases and J lost 15, with 26 bases in between. The CDR3 DNA sequence: TGTGCCAGCAGCCTAAAAAGCCGGCAGAGCCAAGTACCGTTCTTC. Translated: CASSLKSRQSQVPFF.

This clonotype was detected many times. The chain carries TRBV20-1 and TRBJ2-3; D perhaps matches TRBD2 (5 bases). The CDR3 contains 13 residues. Germline V gene lookup returns CDR1 DFQATT and CDR2 SNEGSKA (reference sequence). The V end was cut by 6 bases, the J end by 1 base, with 11 bases between. CDR3 sequence: CSAPGRGTDTQYF. In DNA form, the CDR3 reads TGCAGTGCCCCGGGAAGGGGCACAGATACGCAGTATTTT.

The chain is built from TRBV20-1 and TRBJ2-7; 8 nucleotides match TRBD2. Unmatched junction bases numbered 10, after V lost 6 bases and J lost 0 bases. The CDR3 has 15 residues. Germline loops: CDR1 DFQATT, CDR2 SNEGSKA (reference sequence). CDR3 amino acids: CSARRGGTNSYEQYF. The CDR3 DNA reads TGCAGTGCCCGACGCGGGGGGACCAACTCCTACGAGCAGTACTTC.

A word on this clonotype: This may be a read error, as it is one base from a much larger clone. V gene TRBV19 combines with J gene TRBJ2-2; possible D gene TRBD2, 5 bases. CDR1 and CDR2 (germline): LNHDA, SQIVND (reference sequence). The CDR3 sequence is 14 residues long. The CDR3, as DNA: TGTGCCAGTAGAGAGGGATCATCTACCGGGGAGCCGTTTTTT. Protein product: CASREGSSTGEPFF.

This clonotype was found many times. The rearrangement links TRBV19 to TRBJ2-2, with a weak D call TRBD2 (6 bases). Germline CDR1 is LNHDA and CDR2 is SQIVND (reference sequence). The CDR3 covers 18 residues. Between the trimmed V and J ends, which lost 4 bases and 1 base, there was a span of 19 bases. CDR3 nucleotides: TGTGCCAGTAGTAATATTAAGGGAGGACGCGGGAACACCGGGGAGCTGTTTTTT. The encoded protein is CASSNIKGGRGNTGELFF.

This clonotype was observed at least ten times. This chain uses TRBV28 with TRBJ1-2, with 8 positions matching TRBD1. The junction had 3 bases not matched to a gene; V was cut back by 6 bases and J by 3 bases. CDR1 and CDR2 from the germline V gene are MDHEN and SYDVKM. This CDR3 comprises 13 residues. The CDR3 loop is CASRETGDYGYTF. CDR3 in DNA: TGTGCCAGCAGAGAGACAGGGGACTATGGCTACACCTTC.

This clonotype was recorded many times. The J gene is TRBJ2-1, the V gene TRBV7-9; 12 bases agree with TRBD2. Germline V gene lookup returns CDR1 SEHNR and CDR2 FQNEAQ (reference sequence). There are 15 residues in the CDR3. The trim removed 5 bases at V and 7 bases at J, leaving 6 bases unmatched. The CDR3 DNA sequence: TGTGCCAGCAGCCCGCTAGCGGGAGGGCCAAATGAGCAGTTCTTC. Amino acids: CASSPLAGGPNEQFF.

The gene calls are TRBV2 and TRBJ1-2, with D maybe TRBD1 (6 bases). Germline loops: CDR1 SNHLY, CDR2 FYNNEI. Trimming pared 3 bases from V and 6 bases from J, leaving 11 bases between. This CDR3 region has 13 residues. The DNA for the CDR3 is TGTGCCAGCAGTGACGAGGGGGGTGATGGCTACACCTTC. Protein product: CASSDEGGDGYTF. The entire variable domain, with the rest obtained from reference TRBV2 and TRBJ1-2, is as follows: EPEVTQTPSHQVTQMGQEVILRCVPISNHLYFYWYRQILGQKVEFLVSFYNNEISEKSEIFDDQFSVERPDGSNFTLKIRSTKLEDSAMYFCASSDEGGDGYTFGSGTRLTVV.